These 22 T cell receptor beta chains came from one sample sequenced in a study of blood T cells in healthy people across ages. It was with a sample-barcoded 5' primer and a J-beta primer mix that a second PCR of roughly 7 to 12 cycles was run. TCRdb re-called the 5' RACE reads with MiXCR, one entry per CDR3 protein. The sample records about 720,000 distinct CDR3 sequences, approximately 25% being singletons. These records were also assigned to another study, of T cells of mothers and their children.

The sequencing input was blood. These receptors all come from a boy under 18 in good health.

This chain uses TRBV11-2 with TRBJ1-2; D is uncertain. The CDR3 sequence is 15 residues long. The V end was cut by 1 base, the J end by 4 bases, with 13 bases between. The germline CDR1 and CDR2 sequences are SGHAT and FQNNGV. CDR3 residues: CASSLAGGNGYGYTF. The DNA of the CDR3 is TGTGCCAGCAGCTTAGCAGGAGGGAATGGCTATGGCTACACCTTC.

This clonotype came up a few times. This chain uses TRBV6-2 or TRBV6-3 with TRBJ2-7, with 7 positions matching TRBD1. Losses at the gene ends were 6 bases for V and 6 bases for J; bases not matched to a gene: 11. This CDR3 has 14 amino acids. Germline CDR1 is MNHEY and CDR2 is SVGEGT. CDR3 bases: TGTGCCAGCAGCAACACCGGGACAGTCAGCGAGCAGTACTTC. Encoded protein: CASSNTGTVSEQYF.

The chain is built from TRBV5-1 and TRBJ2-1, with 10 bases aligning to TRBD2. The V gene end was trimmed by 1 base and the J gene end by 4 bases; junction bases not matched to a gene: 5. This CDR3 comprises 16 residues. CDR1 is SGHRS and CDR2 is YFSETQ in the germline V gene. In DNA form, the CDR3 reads TGCGCCAGCAGCTTGTTGGTAGCGGGGGGTTACAATGAGCAGTTCTTC. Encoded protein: CASSLLVAGGYNEQFF.

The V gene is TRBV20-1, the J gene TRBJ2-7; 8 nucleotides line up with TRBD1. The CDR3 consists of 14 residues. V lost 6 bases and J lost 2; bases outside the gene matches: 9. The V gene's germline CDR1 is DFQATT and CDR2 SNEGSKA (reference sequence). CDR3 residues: CSARRDRTTYEQYF. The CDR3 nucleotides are TGCAGTGCCAGGCGGGACAGGACGACCTACGAGCAGTACTTC.

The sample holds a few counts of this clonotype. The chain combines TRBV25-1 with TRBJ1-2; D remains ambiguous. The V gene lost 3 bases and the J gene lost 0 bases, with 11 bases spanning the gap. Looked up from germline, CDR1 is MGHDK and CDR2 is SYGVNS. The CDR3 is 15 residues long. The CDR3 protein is CASSERGKANYGYTF. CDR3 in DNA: TGTGCCAGCAGTGAGAGAGGGAAAGCTAACTATGGCTACACCTTC.

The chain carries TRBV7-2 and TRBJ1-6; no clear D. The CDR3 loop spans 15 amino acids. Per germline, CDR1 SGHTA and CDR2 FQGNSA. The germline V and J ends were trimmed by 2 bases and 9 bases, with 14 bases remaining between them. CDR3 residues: CASSLRAARGSPLHF. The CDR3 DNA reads TGTGCCAGCAGCTTACGGGCAGCCCGAGGTTCACCCCTCCACTTT.

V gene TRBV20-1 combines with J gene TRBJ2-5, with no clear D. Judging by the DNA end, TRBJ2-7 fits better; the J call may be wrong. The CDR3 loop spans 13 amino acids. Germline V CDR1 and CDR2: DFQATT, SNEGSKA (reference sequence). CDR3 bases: TGCAGTGCTAGGGACCTAGGTACAGTCGAGCAGTACTTC. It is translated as CSARDLGTVEQYF.

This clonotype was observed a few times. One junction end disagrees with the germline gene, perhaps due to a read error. The CDR3 sequence: CAGSQGLTGAAYEQYF. The CDR3 coding sequence is TGCGCCGGCAGCCAAGGATTGACGGGCGCAGCCTACGAGCAGTACTTC. This chain connects TRBV4-3 to TRBJ2-7; D is uncertain. CDR1 is LGHNA and CDR2 is YSLEER in the germline V gene. The CDR3 has 16 residues.

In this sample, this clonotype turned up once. CDR3: CASSVGDRDNEQFF. Written as DNA, the CDR3 is TGTGCCAGCAGCGTAGGGGACAGGGACAATGAGCAGTTCTTC. The chain combines TRBV9 with TRBJ2-1, with 9 bases matching TRBD1. Germline trimming cut 0 bases from V and 5 bases from J; bases unmatched to any gene: 0. This CDR3 comprises 14 residues. Germline V lookup: CDR1 SGDLS, CDR2 YYNGEE.

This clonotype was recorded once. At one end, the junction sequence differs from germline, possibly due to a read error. The CDR3 loop is CSSSLAVADEAFF. The CDR3 DNA follows: TGTTCCAGCAGCTTAGCGGTGGCAGACGAAGCTTTCTTT. This sequence joins TRBV7-9 and TRBJ1-1, with unresolved D. The CDR3 length is 13 residues. Looked up from germline, CDR1 is SEHNR and CDR2 is FQNEAQ (reference sequence).

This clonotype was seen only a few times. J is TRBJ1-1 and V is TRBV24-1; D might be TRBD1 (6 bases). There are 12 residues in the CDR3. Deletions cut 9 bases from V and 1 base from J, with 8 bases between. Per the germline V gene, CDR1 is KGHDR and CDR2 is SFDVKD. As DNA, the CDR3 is TGTGCCACCCGGGGACAGAACACTGAAGCTTTCTTT. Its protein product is CATRGQNTEAFF.

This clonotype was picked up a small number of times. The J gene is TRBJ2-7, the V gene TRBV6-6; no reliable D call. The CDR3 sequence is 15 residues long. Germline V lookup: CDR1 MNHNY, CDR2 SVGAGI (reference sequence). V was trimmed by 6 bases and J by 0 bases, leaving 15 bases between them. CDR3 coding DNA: TGTGCCAGCAGCAAGGACCTTAGGAGCTCCTACGAGCAGTACTTC. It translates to CASSKDLRSSYEQYF.

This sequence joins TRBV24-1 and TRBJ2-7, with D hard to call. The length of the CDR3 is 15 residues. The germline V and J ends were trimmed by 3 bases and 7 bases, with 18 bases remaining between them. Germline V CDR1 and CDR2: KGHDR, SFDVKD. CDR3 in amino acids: CATSDSRILDGEQYF. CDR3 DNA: TGTGCCACCAGTGATAGCCGAATTCTCGATGGGGAGCAGTACTTC.

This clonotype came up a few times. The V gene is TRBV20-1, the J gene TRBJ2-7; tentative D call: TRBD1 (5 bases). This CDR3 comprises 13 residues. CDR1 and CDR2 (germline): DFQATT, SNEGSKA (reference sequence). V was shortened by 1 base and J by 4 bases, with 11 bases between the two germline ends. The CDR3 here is CSARGGPLYEQYF. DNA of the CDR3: TGCAGTGCTAGAGGGGGCCCCTTATACGAGCAGTACTTC.

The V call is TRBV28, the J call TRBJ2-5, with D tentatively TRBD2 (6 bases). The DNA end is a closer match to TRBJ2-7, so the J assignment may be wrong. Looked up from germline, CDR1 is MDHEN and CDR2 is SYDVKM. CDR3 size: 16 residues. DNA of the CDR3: TGTGCCAGCAAACCACCGCTAGGAGGGAATGTTTACGAGCAGTACTTC. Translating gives CASKPPLGGNVYEQYF.

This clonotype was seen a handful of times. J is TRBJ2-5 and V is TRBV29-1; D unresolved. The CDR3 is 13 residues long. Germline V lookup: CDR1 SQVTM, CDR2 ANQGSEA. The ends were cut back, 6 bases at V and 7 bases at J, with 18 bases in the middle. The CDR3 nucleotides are TGCAGCGTGCATTTGGGCGAGCTTGGGACCCAGTACTTC. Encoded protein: CSVHLGELGTQYF.

Here the CDR3 reads CASSQDGTGIAGETQYF. CDR3 DNA: TGCGCCAGCAGCCAAGATGGTACAGGGATAGCTGGGGAGACCCAGTACTTC. The chain links TRBV4-3 to TRBJ2-5, with D perhaps TRBD1 (6 bases). Trimming removed 0 bases at V and 5 bases at J, with 19 bases between. Germline lookup yields CDR1 LGHNA and CDR2 YSLEER. The CDR3 runs to 17 residues.

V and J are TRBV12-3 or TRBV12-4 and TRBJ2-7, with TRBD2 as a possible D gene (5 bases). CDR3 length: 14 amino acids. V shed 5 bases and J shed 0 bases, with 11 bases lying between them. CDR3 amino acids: CASSTSRGSYEQYF. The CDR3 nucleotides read TGTGCCAGCAGTACAAGTCGGGGCTCCTACGAGCAGTACTTC.

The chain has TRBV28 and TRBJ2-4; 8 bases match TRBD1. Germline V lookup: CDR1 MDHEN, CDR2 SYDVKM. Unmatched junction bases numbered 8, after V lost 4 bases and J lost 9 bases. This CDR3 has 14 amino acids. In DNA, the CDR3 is TGTGCCAGCAGTTCCCCGACAGGGGTAGGCATTCAGTACTTC. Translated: CASSSPTGVGIQYF. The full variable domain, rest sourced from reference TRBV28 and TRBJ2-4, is DVKVTQSSRYLVKRTGEKVFLECVQDMDHENMFWYRQDPGLGLRLIYFSYDVKMKEKGDIPEGYSVSREKKERFSLILESASTNQTSMYLCASSSPTGVGIQYFGAGTRLSVL.

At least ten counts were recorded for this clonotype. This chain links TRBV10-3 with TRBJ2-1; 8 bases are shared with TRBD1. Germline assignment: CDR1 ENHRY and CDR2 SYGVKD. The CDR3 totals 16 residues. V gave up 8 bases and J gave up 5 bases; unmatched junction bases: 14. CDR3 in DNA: TGTGCCATCTCTACAGGGGGACGGGATTTCGACAATGAGCAGTTCTTC. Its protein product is CAISTGGRDFDNEQFF.

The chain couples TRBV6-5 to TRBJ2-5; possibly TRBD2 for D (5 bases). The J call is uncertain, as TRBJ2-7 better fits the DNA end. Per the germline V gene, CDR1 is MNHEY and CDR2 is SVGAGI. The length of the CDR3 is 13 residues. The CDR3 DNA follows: TGTGCCAGCATGGGGAGCGGTACCTACGAGCAGTACTTC. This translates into CASMGSGTYEQYF.

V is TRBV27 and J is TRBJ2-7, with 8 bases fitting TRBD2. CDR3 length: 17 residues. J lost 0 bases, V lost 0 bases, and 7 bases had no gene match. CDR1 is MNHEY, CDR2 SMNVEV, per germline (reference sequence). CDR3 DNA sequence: TGTGCCAGCAGTTTATCGAGTATAGCGGGGCCCTCCTACGAGCAGTACTTC. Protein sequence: CASSLSSIAGPSYEQYF.